This note documents a single T cell receptor (beta chain) sequence. Sequenced by immunoSEQ multiplex PCR; TCRdb stores in-frame clones only, minus some. The sample includes about 310,000 clones, about 91% of them seen just once. Deletions cut 7 bases from V and 2 bases from J, with 6 bases between. Germline V gene lookup returns CDR1 MDHEN and CDR2 SYDVKM. CDR3 length: 11 residues. The entry originates in a study of blood T cell repertoires in COVID-19. The clonotype originates from a young woman who had recovered from COVID-19. The source material was PBMCs or T cells enriched from blood (not recorded which). The genes are TRBV28 and TRBJ2-7; the D gene is possibly TRBD2 (5 bases). The CDR3 DNA sequence: TGTGCCAGCATCGGGGCCTACGAGCAGTACTTC. Translation gives CASIGAYEQYF.